The T cell receptor beta chain described here comes from a study of Ad26.COV2.S vaccination and SARS-CoV-2 variants. Whole-study context: Into the muscle, Ad26.COV2.S was dosed once or twice, 56 days apart.

Study-level points and caveats: Non-spike TCR breadth showed similarity between vaccine and placebo recipients. The TCR-based breadth and depth measures might underestimate overall T cell responses.

Remarks on this clone: Its antigen is unknown.

Sequencing used immunoSEQ multiplex PCR; TCRdb keeps in-frame clones, though not all of them. The repertoire consists of around 400,000 clones, with approximately 83% occurring once and the leading ten covering about 7.4%. Germline CDR1 MNHEY, CDR2 SMNVEV (reference sequence). CDR3 length equals 13 residues. Trimming cost V 3 bases and J 3 bases, with 8 bases left between them. Stated treatment: roughly 19 received Ad26.COV2.S at low or high dose, single or two shots; about 5 received placebo; per-sample allocation not given. Day 63 after the first injection of vaccine or placebo was the sampling time. The vaccine antigen was prefusion-stabilized Wuhan SARS-CoV-2 spike.

The clonotype originates from a person between 18 and 59 years old who received the Ad26.COV2.S COVID-19 vaccine or a placebo. The material was peripheral blood, obtained in a trial of Ad26.COV2.S vaccine versus placebo. V and J are TRBV27 and TRBJ1-1, with D unclear. The chain's CDR3 is CASSFEPYTEAFF. The CDR3 region has the DNA TGTGCCAGCAGTTTTGAACCTTACACTGAAGCTTTCTTT.